This T cell receptor (beta chain) emerged from a study of identical twins' blood T cells. General observations from the study: Top TCRbeta clonotypes were shared more with twin than unrelated donors.

This clonotype came up a few times. Its antigen is not known. TCRdb itself ran the 5' RACE reads through MiXCR, one entry per CDR3 protein. Among fewer than 450,000 distinct CDR3 sequences, about 28% were seen once, and the ten largest hold about 6%. Specimen: PBMCs. This TCR was recovered from a woman between 18 and 49 years old in good health.

The CDR3 DNA sequence: TGTGCCAGCAGTCGACAGGTCCGCGACACTGAAGCTTTCTTT. Residues: CASSRQVRDTEAFF. The chain employs TRBV12-3 or TRBV12-4 and TRBJ1-1; tentative D call: TRBD1 (6 bases). The germline V and J ends were trimmed by 5 bases and 3 bases, with 13 bases remaining between them. This CDR3 region has 14 residues.